These 5 T cell receptor beta chains were sequenced from one sample in a study of CD8 T cells in Susac syndrome. It was with random hexamers that roughly 0.5 to 1 ug RNA was reverse transcribed. One entry per CDR3 protein, called by TCRdb with MiXCR from the immunoSEQ multiplex PCR reads. The sample includes 200,000 or so distinct CDR3 sequences, 90% to 95% of them seen just once. Sequencing was performed on CD4+ T cells from PBMCs. Receptors were obtained from a human donor with multiple sclerosis.

The gene calls are TRBV6-5 and TRBJ2-3; D is unclear. This CDR3 is 11 amino acids long. V lost 4 bases, J lost 7 bases, and 6 bases lay in between. Germline assignment: CDR1 MNHEY and CDR2 SVGAGI. The CDR3 bases are TGTGCCAGCAGTTCCGTCAATACGCAGTATTTT. Its protein is CASSSVNTQYF.

This chain links TRBV24-1 with TRBJ2-1; 10 bases fit TRBD2. Losses at the gene ends were 1 base for V and 6 bases for J; bases not matched to a gene: 5. The CDR3 runs to 16 residues. The V gene's germline CDR1 is KGHDR and CDR2 SFDVKD. CDR3 sequence reads: CATSDFTSGTGNEQFF. The DNA of the CDR3 is TGTGCCACCAGTGATTTCACTAGCGGGACCGGCAATGAGCAGTTCTTC.

The chain is built from TRBV7-9 and TRBJ1-1; D gene unclear. This CDR3 comprises 12 residues. V was trimmed by 5 bases and J by 4 bases, leaving 8 bases between them. Germline V lookup: CDR1 SEHNR, CDR2 FQNEAQ (reference sequence). Here the CDR3 DNA reads TGTGCCAGCAGCGACCCTAGCACTGAAGCTTTCTTT. It is translated as CASSDPSTEAFF.

The rearrangement joins TRBV12-5 to TRBJ2-7; D unresolved. Deletions cut 2 bases from V and 6 bases from J, with 11 bases between. The CDR3 length is 13 residues. Germline values: CDR1 LGHNT, CDR2 FRNRAP. The CDR3 DNA sequence: TGTGCTAGTGGTTTGCCTCTGAGTAGCGAGCAGTACTTC. This sequence encodes CASGLPLSSEQYF.

This chain links TRBV12-3 or TRBV12-4 with TRBJ2-3, with 10 positions matching TRBD2. V lost 6 bases and J lost 4; bases outside the gene matches: 7. The CDR3 covers 15 residues. The CDR3 sequence: CASRSSGGWADTQYF. The DNA for the CDR3 is TGTGCCAGCAGGTCTAGCGGGGGTTGGGCAGATACGCAGTATTTT.